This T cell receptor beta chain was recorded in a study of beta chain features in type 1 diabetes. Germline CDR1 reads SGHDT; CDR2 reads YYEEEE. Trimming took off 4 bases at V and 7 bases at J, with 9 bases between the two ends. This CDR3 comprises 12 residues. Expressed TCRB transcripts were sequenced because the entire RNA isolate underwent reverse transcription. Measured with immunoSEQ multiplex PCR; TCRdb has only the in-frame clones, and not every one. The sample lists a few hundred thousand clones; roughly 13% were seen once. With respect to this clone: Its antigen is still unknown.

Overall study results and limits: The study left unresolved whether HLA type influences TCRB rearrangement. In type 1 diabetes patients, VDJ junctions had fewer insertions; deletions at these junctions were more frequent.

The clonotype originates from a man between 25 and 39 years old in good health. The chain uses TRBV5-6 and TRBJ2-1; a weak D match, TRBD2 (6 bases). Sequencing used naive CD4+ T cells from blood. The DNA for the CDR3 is TGTGCCAGCAGCCCTGGACTAAATGAGCAGTTCTTC. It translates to CASSPGLNEQFF.